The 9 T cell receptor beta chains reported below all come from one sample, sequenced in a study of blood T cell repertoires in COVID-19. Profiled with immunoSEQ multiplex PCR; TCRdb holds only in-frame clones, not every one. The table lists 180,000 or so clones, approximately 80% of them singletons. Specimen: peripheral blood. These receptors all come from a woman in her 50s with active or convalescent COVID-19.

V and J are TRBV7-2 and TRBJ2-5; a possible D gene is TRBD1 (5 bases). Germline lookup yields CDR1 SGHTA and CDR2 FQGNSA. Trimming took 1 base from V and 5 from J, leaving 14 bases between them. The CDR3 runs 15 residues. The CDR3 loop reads CASSLGLLNRETQYF. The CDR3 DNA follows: TGTGCCAGCAGCTTAGGACTTTTGAACAGGGAGACCCAGTACTTC.

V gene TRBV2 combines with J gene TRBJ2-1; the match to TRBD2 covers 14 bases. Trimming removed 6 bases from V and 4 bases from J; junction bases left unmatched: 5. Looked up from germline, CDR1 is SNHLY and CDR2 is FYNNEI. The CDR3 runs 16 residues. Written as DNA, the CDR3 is TGTGCCAGCAGGGTGACTAGCGGGGGGGATTACAATGAGCAGTTCTTC. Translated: CASRVTSGGDYNEQFF.

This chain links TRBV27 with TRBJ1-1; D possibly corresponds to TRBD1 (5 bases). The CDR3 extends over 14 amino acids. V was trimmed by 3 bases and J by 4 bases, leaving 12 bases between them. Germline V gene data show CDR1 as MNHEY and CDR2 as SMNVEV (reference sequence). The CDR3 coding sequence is TGTGCCAGCAGTTTTATCCCGCAGGGCACTGAAGCTTTCTTT. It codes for CASSFIPQGTEAFF.

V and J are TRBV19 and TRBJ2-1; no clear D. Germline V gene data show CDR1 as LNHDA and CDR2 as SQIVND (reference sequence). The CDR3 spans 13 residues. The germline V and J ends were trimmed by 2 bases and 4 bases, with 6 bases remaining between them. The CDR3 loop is CASSISQYNEQFF. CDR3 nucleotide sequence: TGTGCCAGTAGTATAAGTCAGTACAATGAGCAGTTCTTC. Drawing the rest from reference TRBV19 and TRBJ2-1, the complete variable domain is DGGITQSPKYLFRKEGQNVTLSCEQNLNHDAMYWYRQDPGQGLRLIYYSQIVNDFQKGDIAEGYSVSREKKESFPLTVTSAQKNPTAFYLCASSISQYNEQFFGPGTRLTVL.

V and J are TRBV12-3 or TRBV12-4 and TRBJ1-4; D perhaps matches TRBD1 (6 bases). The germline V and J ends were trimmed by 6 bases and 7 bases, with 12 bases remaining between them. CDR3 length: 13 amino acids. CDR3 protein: CASSRGATEKLFF. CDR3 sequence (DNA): TGTGCCAGCAGCCGGGGGGCTACTGAAAAACTGTTTTTT.

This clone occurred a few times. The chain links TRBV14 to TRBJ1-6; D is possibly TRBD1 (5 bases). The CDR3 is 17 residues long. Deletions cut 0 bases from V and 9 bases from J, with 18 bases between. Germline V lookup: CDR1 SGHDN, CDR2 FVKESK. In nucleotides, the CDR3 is TGTGCCAGCAGCCAAGATTTGGTTAGGGGCTTGGGTTCACCCCTCCACTTT. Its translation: CASSQDLVRGLGSPLHF. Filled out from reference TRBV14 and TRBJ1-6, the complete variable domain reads EAGVTQFPSHSVIEKGQTVTLRCDPISGHDNLYWYRRVMGKEIKFLLHFVKESKQDESGMPNNRFLAERTGGTYSTLKVQPAELEDSGVYFCASSQDLVRGLGSPLHFGNGTRLTVT.

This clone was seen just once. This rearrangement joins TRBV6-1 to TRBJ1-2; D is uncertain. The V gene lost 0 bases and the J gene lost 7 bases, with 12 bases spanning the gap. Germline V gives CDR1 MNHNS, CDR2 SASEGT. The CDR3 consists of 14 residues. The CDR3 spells CASSEASDFSGYTF. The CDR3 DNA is TGTGCCAGCAGTGAAGCTAGCGACTTCTCTGGCTACACCTTC.

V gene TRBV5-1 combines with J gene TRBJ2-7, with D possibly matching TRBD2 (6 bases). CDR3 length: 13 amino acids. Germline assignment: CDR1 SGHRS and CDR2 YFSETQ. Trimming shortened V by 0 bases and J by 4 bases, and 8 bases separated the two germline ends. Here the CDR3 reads CASSLVTSYEQYF. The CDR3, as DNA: TGCGCCAGCAGCTTGGTGACTAGTTACGAGCAGTACTTC.

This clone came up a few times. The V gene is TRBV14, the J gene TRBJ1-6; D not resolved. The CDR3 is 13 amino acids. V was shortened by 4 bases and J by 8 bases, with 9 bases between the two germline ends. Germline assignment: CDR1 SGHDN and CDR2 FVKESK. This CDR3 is CASSPQVYSPLHF. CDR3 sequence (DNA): TGTGCCAGCAGCCCCCAGGTTTATTCACCCCTCCACTTT.